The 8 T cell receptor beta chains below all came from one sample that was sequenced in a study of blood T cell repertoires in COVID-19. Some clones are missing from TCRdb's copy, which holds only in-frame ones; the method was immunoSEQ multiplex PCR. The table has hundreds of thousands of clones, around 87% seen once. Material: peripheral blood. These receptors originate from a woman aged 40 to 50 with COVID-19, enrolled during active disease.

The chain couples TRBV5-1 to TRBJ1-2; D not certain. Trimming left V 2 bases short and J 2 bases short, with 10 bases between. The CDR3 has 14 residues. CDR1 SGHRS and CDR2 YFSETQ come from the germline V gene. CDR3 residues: CASSFGGRNYGYTF. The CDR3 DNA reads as TGCGCCAGCAGCTTCGGTGGCAGGAACTATGGCTACACCTTC.

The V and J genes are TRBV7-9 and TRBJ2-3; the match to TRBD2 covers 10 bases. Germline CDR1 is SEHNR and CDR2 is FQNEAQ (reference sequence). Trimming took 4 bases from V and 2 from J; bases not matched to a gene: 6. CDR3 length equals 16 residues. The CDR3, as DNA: TGTGCCAGCAGCTCTACTAGCGGGGAATACACAGATACGCAGTATTTT. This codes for CASSSTSGEYTDTQYF.

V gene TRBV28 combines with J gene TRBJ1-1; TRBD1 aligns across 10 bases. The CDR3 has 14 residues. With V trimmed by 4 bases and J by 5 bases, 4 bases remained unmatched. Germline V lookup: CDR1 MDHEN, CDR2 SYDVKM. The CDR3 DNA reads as TGTGCCAGCAGTTCGACAGGGGGCGCGACTGAAGCTTTCTTT. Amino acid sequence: CASSSTGGATEAFF. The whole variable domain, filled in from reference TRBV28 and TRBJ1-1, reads DVKVTQSSRYLVKRTGEKVFLECVQDMDHENMFWYRQDPGLGLRLIYFSYDVKMKEKGDIPEGYSVSREKKERFSLILESASTNQTSMYLCASSSTGGATEAFFGQGTRLTVV.

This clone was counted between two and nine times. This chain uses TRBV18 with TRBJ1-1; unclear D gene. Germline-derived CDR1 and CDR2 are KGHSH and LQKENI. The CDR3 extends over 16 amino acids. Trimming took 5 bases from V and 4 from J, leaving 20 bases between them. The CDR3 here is CASSATREVATTEAFF. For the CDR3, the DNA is TGTGCCAGCTCAGCGACACGGGAGGTGGCTACCACTGAAGCTTTCTTT.

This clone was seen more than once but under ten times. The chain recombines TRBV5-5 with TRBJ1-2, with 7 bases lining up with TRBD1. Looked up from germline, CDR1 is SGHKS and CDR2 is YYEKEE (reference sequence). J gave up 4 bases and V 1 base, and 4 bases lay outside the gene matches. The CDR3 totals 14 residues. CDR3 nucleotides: TGTGCCAGCAGCTTGTCTGGGGACAGCTATGGCTACACCTTC. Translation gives CASSLSGDSYGYTF.

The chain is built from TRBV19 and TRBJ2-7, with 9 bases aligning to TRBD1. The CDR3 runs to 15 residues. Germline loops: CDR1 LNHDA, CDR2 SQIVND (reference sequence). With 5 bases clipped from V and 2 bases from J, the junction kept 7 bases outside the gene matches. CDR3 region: CASSEEGQGAYEQYF. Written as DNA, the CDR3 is TGTGCCAGTAGTGAGGAGGGACAGGGCGCCTACGAGCAGTACTTC.

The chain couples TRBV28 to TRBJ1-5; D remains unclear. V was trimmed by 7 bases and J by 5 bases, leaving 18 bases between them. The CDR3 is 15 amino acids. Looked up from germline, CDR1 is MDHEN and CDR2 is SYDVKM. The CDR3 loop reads CASIQGLRRDQPQHF. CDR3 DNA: TGTGCCAGCATCCAAGGACTTCGGCGGGATCAGCCCCAGCATTTT.

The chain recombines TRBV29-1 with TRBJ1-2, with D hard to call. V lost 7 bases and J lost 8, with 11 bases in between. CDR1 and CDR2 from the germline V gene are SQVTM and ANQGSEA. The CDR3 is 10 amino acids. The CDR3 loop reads CSARGAGYTF. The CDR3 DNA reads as TGCAGCGCCCGAGGCGCCGGCTACACCTTC.